The next 2 T cell receptor beta chains were all read from a single sample in a study of CD8 T cells in ankylosing spondylitis. TCRdb reanalysed the 5' RACE reads using MiXCR and keeps one entry per CDR3 protein. The sample gives about 200,000 distinct CDR3 sequences, around 13% of which show up once; about 17% is in the top ten. Input material: blood, either unsorted or a sorted T cell fraction (not recorded which). These receptors all come from a male donor with ankylosing spondylitis or in good health (not recorded which).

J is TRBJ1-1 and V is TRBV29-1; 7 nucleotides line up with TRBD1. Trimming removed 7 bases from V and 7 bases from J; junction bases left unmatched: 9. The CDR3 consists of 12 residues. In germline, CDR1 is SQVTM, CDR2 ANQGSEA. The CDR3 loop is CSAPDRSSEAFF. As DNA, the CDR3 is TGCAGCGCCCCGGACAGGAGTAGTGAAGCTTTCTTT.

The chain couples TRBV6-2 or TRBV6-3 to TRBJ2-1; D is perhaps TRBD1 (6 bases). The CDR3 has 20 residues. The V gene's germline CDR1 is MNHEY and CDR2 SVGEGT. Deletions cut 5 bases from V and 4 bases from J, with 30 bases between. CDR3 residues: CASSPTLIGQLTPLYNEQFF. CDR3 bases: TGTGCCAGCAGTCCAACTCTAATAGGACAGTTAACTCCCCTATACAATGAGCAGTTCTTC.